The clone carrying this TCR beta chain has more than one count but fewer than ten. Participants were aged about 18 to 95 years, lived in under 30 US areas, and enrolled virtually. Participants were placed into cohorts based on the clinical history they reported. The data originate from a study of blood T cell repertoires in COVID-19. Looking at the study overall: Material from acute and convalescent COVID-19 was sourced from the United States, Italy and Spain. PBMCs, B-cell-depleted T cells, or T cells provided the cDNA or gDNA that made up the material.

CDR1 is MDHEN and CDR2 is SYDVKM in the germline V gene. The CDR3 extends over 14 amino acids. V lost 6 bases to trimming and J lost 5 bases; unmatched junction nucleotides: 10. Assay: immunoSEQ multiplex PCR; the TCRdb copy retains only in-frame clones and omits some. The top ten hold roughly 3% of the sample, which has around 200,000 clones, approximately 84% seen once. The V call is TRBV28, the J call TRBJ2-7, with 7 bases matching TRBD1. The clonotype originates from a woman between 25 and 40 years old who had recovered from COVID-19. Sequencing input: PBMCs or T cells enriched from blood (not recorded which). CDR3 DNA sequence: TGTGCCAGCAGCTTTCTTACAGGGGTGAACGAGCAGTACTTC. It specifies CASSFLTGVNEQYF.